The clone carrying this T cell receptor beta chain was seen once. Method: immunoSEQ multiplex PCR; TCRdb's copy keeps in-frame clones and lacks some. The repertoire holds around 43,000 clones, with just over 90% as singletons. This specimen belongs to a study of PD-1 blockade in classical Hodgkin lymphoma. CDR1 is SNHLY, CDR2 FYNNEI, per germline. V was cut by 6 bases and J by 6 bases, with 17 bases left in between. The CDR3 consists of 14 residues. Regarding time point: newly diagnosed, previously untreated cHL patient sample. This TCR was recovered from a human donor with classical Hodgkin lymphoma. Sequenced: peripheral blood mononuclear cells (PBMCs). The chain uses TRBV2 and TRBJ2-5, with D tentatively TRBD1 or TRBD2 (5 bases each). The CDR3 protein is CASRKGGVGQTQYF. The CDR3 region has the DNA TGTGCCAGCAGGAAGGGTGGGGTGGGACAGACCCAGTACTTC.